Listed below are T cell receptor beta chains from one sample, sequenced in a study of OX40 agonist ivuxolimab in advanced cancers. Data came from immunoSEQ multiplex PCR; TCRdb stores just in-frame clones and leaves some out. The table shows approximately 80,000 clones, with around nine tenths occurring only once. The sample was CD4+ or CD8+ T cells sorted from blood, taken in a trial of the OX40 agonist ivuxolimab. These receptors were taken from an adult with an advanced solid tumor such as melanoma, head and neck, liver or kidney cancer. CDR3s include the opening cysteine and the closing phenylalanine or tryptophan. A D gene is named only where the DNA matches it firmly. Part of the rows lack a size; the others show once, few, many or a class for expanded clones.

-	TRBV18	-	TRBJ1-3	TGTGCCAGCTCACCCCTCACAGGTCCTGGAAACACCATATATTTT	CASSPLTGPGNTIYF
-	TRBV11-2	once	TRBJ1-2	TGTGCCAGCAGCCCCGACACCACTAACTATGGCTACACCTTC	CASSPDTTNYGYTF
TRBD2	TRBV5-1	-	TRBJ2-7	TGCGCCAGCAGCTTGGTGAGCGGGGTTTTAGACGAGCAGTACTTC	CASSLVSGVLDEQYF
-	TRBV9	-	TRBJ1-6	TGTGCCAGCAGCGTAGGAGGGGCGGATAATTCACCCCTCCACTTT	CASSVGGADNSPLHF
-	TRBV28	-	TRBJ2-5	TGTGCCAGCAGAGGAGGACAAGAGACCCAGTACTTC	CASRGGQETQYF
-	TRBV6-5	-	TRBJ1-3	TGTGCCAGCAGTTATTCACAGGGAACCTCTGGAAACACCATATATTTT	CASSYSQGTSGNTIYF
-	TRBV27	-	TRBJ2-1	TGTGCCAGCAGTTTCGAGGGGAGGTCCTACAATGAGCAGTTCTTC	CASSFEGRSYNEQFF
-	TRBV6-1	-	TRBJ1-4	TGTGCCAGCAGCCCGACAACTTCAACTAATGAAAAACTGTTTTTT	CASSPTTSTNEKLFF
-	TRBV7-2	-	TRBJ2-3	TGTGCCAGCAGCTTCTCGGCGGGTGACACAGATACGCAGTATTTT	CASSFSAGDTDTQYF
-	TRBV18	-	TRBJ2-7	TGTGCCAGCTCACCAGGGGGGGCGGTCTCCTACGAGCAGTACTTC	CASSPGGAVSYEQYF
-	TRBV11-2	-	TRBJ2-1	TGTGCCAGCAGCTTATCGAGTCCCAATGAGCAGTTCTTC	CASSLSSPNEQFF
TRBD2	TRBV6-5	-	TRBJ2-3	TGTGCCAGCAGTTACGAGCGGGGGTCAGATACGCAGTATTTT	CASSYERGSDTQYF
-	TRBV7-9	-	TRBJ1-4	TGTGCCAGCAGCTTTGGGGCCACTGTTGCAACTAATGAAAAACTGTTTTTT	CASSFGATVATNEKLFF
-	TRBV28	-	TRBJ1-2	TGTGCCAGCAGTTCCACTCCCTATGGCTACACCTTC	CASSSTPYGYTF
-	TRBV2	-	TRBJ1-1	TGTGCCAGCGGGGTTCTCGGGACTAATGCTGAAGCTTTCTTT	CASGVLGTNAEAFF
TRBD1	TRBV6-1	-	TRBJ2-3	TGTGCCGGCCGCGACAGGGTAGGAACAGATACGCAGTATTTT	CAGRDRVGTDTQYF
TRBD1	TRBV5-8	-	TRBJ1-5	TGTGCCAGCAGCTTGAACAGGGGGCGCGGGAGCAATCAGCCCCAGCATTTT	CASSLNRGRGSNQPQHF
TRBD1	TRBV5-6	-	TRBJ1-3	TGTGCCAGCACCCTGACAGGGTCCGGAAACACCATATATTTT	CASTLTGSGNTIYF
-	TRBV7-2	few	TRBJ2-3	TGTGCCAGCTCTACCACAGATACGCAGTATTTT	CASSTTDTQYF
TRBD2	TRBV28	-	TRBJ2-5	TGTGCCAGCAGTTTCCCGGTGGCTAGCGGGGTGGAGACCCAGTACTTC	CASSFPVASGVETQYF
-	TRBV5-4	-	TRBJ2-5	TGTGCCAGCAGCTTGGGGGGGGCGAAGGAGACCCAGTACTTC	CASSLGGAKETQYF
-	TRBV4-2	once	TRBJ2-3	TGTGCCAGCAGCCAAGAAAGAGGGGACGGCACAGATACGCAGTATTTT	CASSQERGDGTDTQYF
TRBD1	TRBV7-9	once	TRBJ1-2	TGTGCCAGCAGTCAAGGGGGCCCCAACTATGGCTACACCTTC	CASSQGGPNYGYTF
-	TRBV6-5	-	TRBJ1-2	TGTGCCAGCAGTAGAAACAGAGACAACTATGGCTACACCTTC	CASSRNRDNYGYTF
-	TRBV18	once	TRBJ1-5	TGTGCCAGCTCACCGTCCGCGGCGGGTCAGCCCCAGCATTTT	CASSPSAAGQPQHF
-	TRBV11-3	-	TRBJ2-3	TGTGCCAGCAGCTTAGTAGCGGCAGCAGATACGCAGTATTTT	CASSLVAAADTQYF
-	TRBV28	-	TRBJ1-2	TGTGCCAGCAGGGAGACAGGCGGGAACTATGGCTACACCTTC	CASRETGGNYGYTF
-	TRBV5-1	-	TRBJ2-1	TGCGCCAGCAGCGTGGACGTACTATACAATGAGCAGTTCTTC	CASSVDVLYNEQFF
-	TRBV7-8	once	TRBJ2-3	TGTGCCAGCAGCTTAGCGGGGGGGCCCGAAGGAGATACGCAGTATTTT	CASSLAGGPEGDTQYF
TRBD2	TRBV6-5	-	TRBJ2-1	TGTGCCAGCAGTTACTCGAAACTAGCGGGGGGCAATGAGCAGTTCTTC	CASSYSKLAGGNEQFF
-	TRBV19	once	TRBJ2-2	TGTGCCAGTAGTATTCTACAGGGTACCGGGGAGCTGTTTTTT	CASSILQGTGELFF
-	TRBV21-1	-	TRBJ1-2	TGTGCCAGCAGCATCCCGACAGATGCAGATCATGGCTACACCTTC	CASSIPTDADHGYTF
TRBD2	TRBV5-1	-	TRBJ2-1	TGCGCCAGCAGCCAGTGGTCTAGCGGTAATCCGGGCGATGAGCAGTTCTTC	CASSQWSSGNPGDEQFF
-	TRBV28	once	TRBJ1-3	TGTGCCAGCAGTTTAAACCCACAGTGGAGGAACACCATATATTTT	CASSLNPQWRNTIYF
TRBD2	TRBV7-2	-	TRBJ2-7	TGTGCCAGCACCCAAACTTCTAGCGGAATTACCCTCGAGCAGTACTTC	CASTQTSSGITLEQYF
TRBD2	TRBV19	-	TRBJ2-5	TGTGCCAGTACCAGGCGGGGGAACGGAGAGACCCAGTACTTC	CASTRRGNGETQYF
TRBD2	TRBV5-1	-	TRBJ2-1	TGCGCCAGCAGCTTGGCTAGCGGGGACTCCTACAATGAGCAGTTCTTC	CASSLASGDSYNEQFF
TRBD1	TRBV5-4	once	TRBJ1-1	TGTGCCAGCCGGACATGGACAGGGACTGAAGCTTTCTTT	CASRTWTGTEAFF
-	TRBV6-1	-	TRBJ2-2	TGTGCCAGTCGACTAGACGGCACCGGGGAGCTGTTTTTT	CASRLDGTGELFF
-	TRBV7-9	-	TRBJ2-5	TGTGCCAGCAGCTTGCCAGGGGAAGAGACCCAGTACTTC	CASSLPGEETQYF
-	TRBV14	once	TRBJ2-1	TGTGCCAGCAGCCAGTATGGAGGGTACAATGAGCAGTTCTTC	CASSQYGGYNEQFF
-	TRBV5-8	-	TRBJ1-1	TGTGCCAGCAGCTTGGCGTTGAACACTGAAGCTTTCTTT	CASSLALNTEAFF
-	TRBV9	once	TRBJ2-7	TGTGCCAGCAGCGTAGGGTCCGGCTCCTACGAGCAGTACTTC	CASSVGSGSYEQYF
TRBD1	TRBV6-5	once	TRBJ1-2	TGTGCCAGCAGGAAGCCAGGGGGTCACTATGGCTACACCTTC	CASRKPGGHYGYTF
-	TRBV7-6	-	TRBJ2-1	TGTGCCAGCAGCTTGGGAACCCACAATGAGCAGTTCTTC	CASSLGTHNEQFF
-	TRBV5-5	-	TRBJ2-2	TGTGCCAGCAGCTCAAATGCAGGGTGGAACACCGGGGAGCTGTTTTTT	CASSSNAGWNTGELFF
-	TRBV11-2	-	TRBJ2-5	TGTGCCAGCAGCTCCGTGGGGCAAGAGACCCAGTACTTC	CASSSVGQETQYF